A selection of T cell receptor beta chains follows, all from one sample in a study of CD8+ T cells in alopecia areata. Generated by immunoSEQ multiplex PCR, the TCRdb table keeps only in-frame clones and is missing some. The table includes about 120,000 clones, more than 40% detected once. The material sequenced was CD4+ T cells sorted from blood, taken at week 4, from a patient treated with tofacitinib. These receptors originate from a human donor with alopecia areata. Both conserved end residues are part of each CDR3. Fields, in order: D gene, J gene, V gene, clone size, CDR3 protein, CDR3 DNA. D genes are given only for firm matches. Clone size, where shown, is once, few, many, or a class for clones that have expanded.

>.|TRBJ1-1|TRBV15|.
CATSRSYGGNTEAFF
TGTGCCACCAGCAGGAGCTATGGCGGGAACACTGAAGCTTTCTTT
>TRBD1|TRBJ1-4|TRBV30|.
CAWRPGQGNEKLFF
TGTGCCTGGAGACCGGGACAGGGAAATGAAAAACTGTTTTTT
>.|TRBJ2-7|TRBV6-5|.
CASRALLVSHEQYF
TGTGCCAGCAGGGCCCTCCTAGTTTCCCACGAGCAGTACTTC
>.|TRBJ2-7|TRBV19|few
CASSFGRDYYEQYF
TGTGCCAGTAGTTTTGGACGGGATTACTACGAGCAGTACTTC
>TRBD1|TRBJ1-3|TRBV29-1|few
CSAVQGTGNTIYF
TGCAGCGCAGTACAGGGGACTGGAAACACCATATATTTT
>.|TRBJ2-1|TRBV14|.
CASSQVHGGSSSYNEQFF
TGTGCCAGCAGCCAAGTACACGGGGGCTCCAGCTCCTACAATGAGCAGTTCTTC
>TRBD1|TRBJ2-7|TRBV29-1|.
CSARPGGGSYEQYF
TGCAGCGCCCGCCCAGGGGGCGGCTCCTACGAGCAGTACTTC
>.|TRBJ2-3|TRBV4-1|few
CASSHTDGIPLGDTQYF
TGCGCCAGCAGCCACACCGACGGCATCCCCCTTGGAGATACGCAGTATTTT
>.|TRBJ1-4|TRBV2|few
CASSAGDVREKLFF
TGTGCCAGCAGTGCAGGGGATGTTCGTGAAAAACTGTTTTTT
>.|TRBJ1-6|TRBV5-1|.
CASSLGQGMNSPLHF
TGCGCCAGCAGCTTGGGGCAGGGAATGAATTCACCCCTCCACTTT
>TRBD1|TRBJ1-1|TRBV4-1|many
CASSQAYRGRTEAFF
TGCGCCAGCAGCCAAGCATACAGGGGACGAACTGAAGCTTTCTTT
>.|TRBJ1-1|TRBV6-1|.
CASSAHRGQDDKAFF
TGTGCCAGCAGTGCCCATCGCGGGCAGGACGACAAAGCTTTCTTT
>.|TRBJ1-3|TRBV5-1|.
CASSQTGLDSGNTIYF
TGCGCCAGCAGCCAGACAGGACTGGACTCTGGAAACACCATATATTTT
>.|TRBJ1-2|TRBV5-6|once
CASRFSASNYGYTF
TGTGCCAGCCGGTTTTCAGCCAGTAACTATGGCTACACCTTC
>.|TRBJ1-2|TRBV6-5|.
CASSETEGLGGYTF
TGTGCCAGCAGTGAAACGGAGGGACTCGGAGGCTACACCTTC
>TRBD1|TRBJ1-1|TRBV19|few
CASIGQGITEAFF
TGTGCCAGTATCGGACAGGGGATCACTGAAGCTTTCTTT
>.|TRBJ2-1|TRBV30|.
CAWSVLGGRSYNEQFF
TGTGCCTGGAGTGTACTGGGGGGCCGCTCCTACAATGAGCAGTTCTTC